This T cell receptor beta chain was sequenced for a study of identical twins. Study-level results: For monozygotic twins, models underestimated out-of-frame TCR alpha sharing.

Each CDR3 protein is one row after TCRdb ran MiXCR on the 5' RACE reads. The sample shows fewer than 650,000 distinct CDR3 sequences, just over 7% of them seen only once. The CDR3 contains 17 residues. Germline V gene lookup returns CDR1 LGHDT and CDR2 YNNKEL (reference sequence). V was cut by 0 bases and J by 4 bases, with 19 bases left in between. On this clonotype: Its antigen is as yet unknown.

The data also belong to a second study, concerning yellow fever vaccine responses in identical twins.

The sequenced material came from PBMCs. The chain uses TRBV3-1 and TRBJ2-7; no reliable D call. The sequence derives from a woman between 18 and 29 years old in good health. CDR3 in DNA: TGTGCCAGCAGCCAAGAAGGGCACCGGATGGGGAAGTACGAGCAGTACTTC. Its translation is CASSQEGHRMGKYEQYF.